What follows are 8 T cell receptor beta chains derived from one specimen sequenced in a study of T cell changes during pregnancy in multiple sclerosis. Sequenced by immunoSEQ multiplex PCR; TCRdb stores in-frame clones only, minus some. The table lists around 29,000 clones, over 75% of them singletons. Sequencing used CD8+ T cells from peripheral blood mononuclear cells, obtained after pregnancy. These receptors all stem from a female donor with multiple sclerosis, enrolled in a pregnancy study.

This rearrangement joins TRBV4-1 to TRBJ2-7; perhaps TRBD2 as D (6 bases). V was pared by 0 bases and J by 3 bases, with 15 bases between. The germline CDR1 and CDR2 sequences are MGHRA and YSYEKL. This CDR3 comprises 16 residues. The CDR3 sequence is CASSQEHGGVFYEQYF. CDR3 DNA sequence: TGCGCCAGCAGCCAAGAACACGGCGGGGTATTCTACGAGCAGTACTTC.

The V gene is TRBV20-1, the J gene TRBJ1-2; D is undetermined. V was pared by 3 bases and J by 6 bases, with 5 bases between. The CDR3 runs to 10 residues. Germline assignment: CDR1 DFQATT and CDR2 SNEGSKA (reference sequence). CDR3 residues: CSARGHGYTF. The CDR3 bases are TGCAGTGCTAGGGGCCATGGCTACACCTTC.

The J gene is TRBJ1-1, the V gene TRBV7-2; D uncertain. The germline V and J ends were trimmed by 2 bases and 8 bases, with 6 bases remaining between them. The germline V gene has CDR1 SGHTA and CDR2 FQGNSA. This CDR3 is 11 amino acids long. CDR3 DNA sequence: TGTGCCAGCAGCTTAATACGGGAAGCTTTCTTT. It codes for CASSLIREAFF.

This chain uses TRBV2 with TRBJ1-2; 8 nucleotides match TRBD1. The CDR3 is 16 residues long. With 5 bases clipped from V and 4 bases from J, the junction kept 12 bases outside the gene matches. Germline CDR1 reads SNHLY; CDR2 reads FYNNEI. CDR3 region: CASSWTGPTPSYGYTF. The CDR3 DNA sequence: TGTGCCAGCAGTTGGACAGGGCCGACTCCCTCCTATGGCTACACCTTC.

J is TRBJ2-7 and V is TRBV4-1; D remains unclear. Germline V lookup: CDR1 MGHRA, CDR2 YSYEKL. The length of the CDR3 is 16 residues. Trimming took 1 base from V and 2 from J, leaving 15 bases between them. This chain's CDR3 is CASSQAGHYTTYEQYF. CDR3 bases: TGCGCCAGCAGCCAAGCCGGCCACTATACTACCTACGAGCAGTACTTC.

The rearrangement uses TRBV6-1 and TRBJ2-1, with 11 nucleotides matching TRBD1. With V trimmed by 3 bases and J by 3 bases, 1 base remained unmatched. CDR1 is MNHNS and CDR2 is SASEGT in the germline V gene. The CDR3 loop spans 15 amino acids. In nucleotides, the CDR3 is TGTGCCAGCAGTGAGGGGACAGGGGGCTACAATGAGCAGTTCTTC. Its protein product is CASSEGTGGYNEQFF.

CDR3: CASSLGIIGTGRHEQYF. The CDR3 DNA reads TGTGCCAGCAGCTTAGGGATAATCGGGACAGGGCGCCACGAGCAGTACTTC. The chain has TRBV7-9 and TRBJ2-7, with 9 positions matching TRBD1. Germline V gene lookup returns CDR1 SEHNR and CDR2 FQNEAQ (reference sequence). The ends lost 1 base at V and 5 bases at J; junction bases unmatched: 12. The CDR3 is 17 residues long.

This sequence joins TRBV5-4 and TRBJ1-2; D is possibly TRBD1 (5 bases). CDR3 size: 14 residues. Trimming took 3 bases from V and 6 from J, leaving 15 bases between them. CDR1 and CDR2 (germline): SGHNT, YYREEE (reference sequence). The CDR3 bases are TGTGCCAGCAGCTGGGAGGACCAGGGTAATGGCTACACCTTC. Translating gives CASSWEDQGNGYTF.